These T cell receptor beta chains were read from a single sample in a study of blood T cell repertoires in COVID-19. TCRdb's table, derived via immunoSEQ multiplex PCR, lists solely in-frame clones and lacks some. The sample has about 200,000 clones, 70% to 90% seen once; the top ten hold 15% to 20%. The sequenced sample was peripheral blood. Receptors were obtained from a man in his forties or fifties with COVID-19, enrolled during active disease. CDR3s leave out the opening cysteine and the closing phenylalanine or tryptophan. A D gene is named only where the DNA matches it firmly.

D,J,length,V,CDR3
TRBD1,TRBJ1-1,13,TRBV2,ASSRTTGDWGEAF
.,TRBJ1-3,12,TRBV9,ASSRGSSGNTIY
TRBD2,TRBJ2-1,14,TRBV9,ASSFSGGASYNEQF
TRBD1,TRBJ2-3,13,TRBV9,ASSVEGASTDTQY
TRBD1,TRBJ2-5,13,TRBV6-5,ASIGGDRGGETQY
.,TRBJ1-5,11,TRBV7-8,ASTTPPGQPQH
.,TRBJ1-1,11,TRBV7-2,ASFQQGNTEAF
TRBD2,TRBJ2-5,12,TRBV7-3,ASSQSAGRETQY
TRBD2,TRBJ2-1,14,TRBV27,ASSLSSGGSYNEQF
TRBD2,TRBJ2-2,13,TRBV10-2,ASNPTSGNTGELF
TRBD2,TRBJ2-1,15,TRBV29-1,SVLAPRGGRARNEQF
.,TRBJ2-2,15,TRBV5-1,ASSLGSDTLYTGELF
.,TRBJ2-5,11,TRBV12-3/TRBV12-4,ASSFTGTETQY
TRBD2,TRBJ2-1,15,TRBV9,ASSVDQLAGDFNEQF
.,TRBJ2-1,14,TRBV3-1/TRBV3-2,ASSQESIAEFYEQF
TRBD2,TRBJ2-7,12,TRBV4-1,ASRWTSGDYEQY
.,TRBJ1-2,10,TRBV20-1,SASLGGYGYT
.,TRBJ2-1,15,TRBV18,ASSPRTDPTKGNEQF
.,TRBJ1-5,13,TRBV6-5,ASSPSVLSNQPQH
.,TRBJ1-2,10,TRBV19,ASSIGGSGYT
.,TRBJ2-2,13,TRBV4-3,ASSQDLGYTGELF
.,TRBJ2-7,12,TRBV6-5,ASSIGLGGYEQY
TRBD1,TRBJ2-7,14,TRBV5-1,ASSLGPSGTAYEQY
.,TRBJ1-1,14,TRBV2,ASSESKGRWNTEAF
TRBD1,TRBJ2-7,12,TRBV7-9,ASSLVTGAREQY
.,TRBJ1-4,11,TRBV30,AWSNRVLEKLF
TRBD1,TRBJ1-1,12,TRBV11-2,ASSFDRGNTEAF
TRBD1,TRBJ1-3,14,TRBV28,ASSLWGTGKWYTIY
.,TRBJ2-3,14,TRBV11-1,ASSLVAVSYTDTQY
.,TRBJ2-3,14,TRBV3-1/TRBV3-2,ASSQDGSWGTDTQY
TRBD2,TRBJ2-1,12,TRBV24-1,ATGRTSGYNEQF
TRBD2,TRBJ2-1,15,TRBV3-1/TRBV3-2,ASTPGLAGGANNEQF
TRBD1,TRBJ2-5,14,TRBV15,ATSRDPTGGRETQY
TRBD2,TRBJ2-1,14,TRBV5-8,ASSLGLAGAGNEQF
TRBD1,TRBJ2-1,15,TRBV11-2,ASSLVLGTGVNNEQF
TRBD2,TRBJ2-1,12,TRBV30,AWSPGTSGRARL
.,TRBJ2-7,13,TRBV21-1,ASSKPTQYTYEQY
.,TRBJ1-1,13,TRBV18,ASSPRGGRNTEAF
TRBD1,TRBJ1-6,12,TRBV3-1/TRBV3-2,ASSQVGGASPLH
.,TRBJ1-5,13,TRBV7-2,ASSLDSGGNQPQH
.,TRBJ1-2,11,TRBV11-3,ASSLVALGGYT
.,TRBJ2-5,11,TRBV24-1,ATSYPGWETQY
.,TRBJ1-6,13,TRBV7-8,ASSARTVYNSPLH
TRBD1,TRBJ2-6,15,TRBV10-3,AISDRDRSSGANVLT
.,TRBJ1-5,13,TRBV5-1,ASSLDGGVSQPQH
TRBD1,TRBJ2-7,13,TRBV7-3,ASSLQTGGPYEQY
.,TRBJ1-6,12,TRBV30,AWSVSRANSPLH
.,TRBJ2-5,13,TRBV4-1,ASSSSRGRQETQY
TRBD1,TRBJ2-2,15,TRBV6-2/TRBV6-3,ASSQGQGFSGTGELF
TRBD1,TRBJ2-5,15,TRBV2,ARRERDRGRDRETQY
TRBD1,TRBJ2-1,12,TRBV18,ASSRTGGHNEQF
TRBD2,TRBJ2-1,13,TRBV19,ASSLGLAGDAEQF
TRBD1,TRBJ1-5,14,TRBV27,ASSFKGTDRNQPQH
TRBD2,TRBJ2-2,16,TRBV7-3,ASSLTGTSAANTGELF
TRBD1,TRBJ1-5,10,TRBV29-1,SVGGGDQPQH
TRBD1,TRBJ2-1,12,TRBV3-1/TRBV3-2,ASSLRDSYNEQF
TRBD1,TRBJ1-3,13,TRBV25-1,ASRGQGVYGNTIY
TRBD1,TRBJ1-1,12,TRBV7-3,ASSRDRGSTEAF
TRBD2,TRBJ2-1,14,TRBV11-2,ASSLDAGAPYNEQF